This TCR beta chain was profiled in a study of regulatory T cells in long-lasting Graves disease. The CDR3 spans 13 residues. V lost 1 base and J lost 9, with 10 bases in between. Looked up from germline, CDR1 is MNHNS and CDR2 is SASEGT. Construction of the TCR beta libraries employed iRepertoire HTBI primers in conjunction with Arm-PCR of CDR3 regions. TCRdb reanalysed the multiplex PCR reads using MiXCR and keeps one entry per CDR3 protein. Seen here are 400,000 to 450,000 distinct CDR3 sequences, more than 12% observed once, and the top ten hold 16%. Time point: newly diagnosed GD, antithyroid drugs for less than 3 months. Scientists built the TCR library using RNA that was extracted from PBMCs. These data also featured in a second study, about T cells in Graves' hyperthyroidism and ophthalmopathy.

The chain uses TRBV6-1 and TRBJ2-4, with TRBD2 as a possible D gene (5 bases). The source material was peripheral blood mononuclear cells (PBMCs), sampled at new diagnosis, from a patient treated with antithyroid drugs. The origin of this receptor is a woman aged 30 to 39 with Graves disease. The CDR3 is CASSEGGEGIQYF. In nucleotides, the CDR3 is TGTGCCAGCAGTGAAGGGGGAGAGGGCATTCAGTACTTC.